The clone carrying this TCR beta chain came up a few times. It was with unique molecular identifiers that the TCRbeta library was prepared. TCRdb independently ran MiXCR on the PCR reads; one entry per CDR3 protein. The sample lists 200,000 to 250,000 distinct CDR3 sequences; around 12% were seen once. This specimen belongs to a study of T-cell reconstitution after alpha-beta-depleted transplantation in children. Per germline, CDR1 DFQATT and CDR2 SNEGSKA (reference sequence). The CDR3 totals 15 residues. Deletions cut 3 bases from V and 2 bases from J, with 13 bases between. This sequence was found in a human donor who donated a stem cell graft to a child with acute lymphoblastic leukemia. The sample in question was PBMCs from the stem cell graft donor, obtained from the stem cell graft. This chain joins TRBV20-1 and TRBJ2-2; weak D call: TRBD1 (6 bases). CDR3 protein: CSARSWTDNTGELFF. The CDR3 DNA is TGCAGTGCTAGGAGTTGGACAGACAACACCGGGGAGCTGTTTTTT.